The T cell receptor beta chain under discussion was sequenced for a study of immune characterization of retroperitoneal liposarcoma (dated by TCRdb to 2018 to 2020). Ten or more counts support this clonotype. No antigen is known for it. Per-base qualities were not stored, and no clone one base away is much larger. The library was built by means of PCR. The sequencer listed for this sample is NextSeq 500. The public reads were reanalyzed by TCRdb: fastp trimming at Q25, MiXCR alignment, in-frame beta chains only. Rows matching on CDR3 protein sequence are summarized as one entry with the most common DNA and genes. Present in this sample are roughly 10,000 distinct CDR3 sequences, around a quarter of which were seen just once. Together, the top ten hold around a tenth of the sample. CDR1 is given as MNHNY and CDR2 as SVGAGI, both from the germline V gene (reference sequence). The CDR3 numbers 16 residues from cysteine through phenylalanine. Only the CDR3 part of the read is kept: 48 bases, read in frame from the first base.

Rearrangement joined TRBV6-6 to TRBJ2-1, and 11 junction bases match TRBD2. The DNA end lines up better with TRBJ2-5; the J call may be wrong. The receptor comes from a female donor with retroperitoneal liposarcoma. Sequenced sample: tumor tissue. The CDR3 reads CASSYSGLAGPETQYF. The nucleotide sequence reads as follows: TGTGCCAGCAGTTACTCCGGACTAGCGGGTCCGGAGACCCAGTACTTC.